Described below is a single T cell receptor (beta chain) sequence and its context. Its antigen remains unidentified. A read error may be the cause here, since a much bigger clone is one base away. Unsorted whole blood yielded blood RNA, and germline DNA was extracted as well. These data are taken from a study of tumor-infiltrating lymphocytes in primary liver carcinoma. Study background: Men as well as women, aged 30 to 69 years, made up the patients.

General study findings and limits: The 250 largest clones made up significantly more of tumor than blood repertoires (p = 0.039).

CDR3 length: 13 amino acids. Per the germline V gene, CDR1 is MNHEY and CDR2 is SVGEGT. From 500 to 600 ng of total RNA, TCR beta-specific cDNA was reverse-transcribed using a constant-region primer. Nested multiplex PCR, run for three rounds with slightly modified ARM-PCR, yielded TCR beta libraries. Investigators reported that the first two PCR rounds, at about 11 cycles each, used TRBV1-TRBV30 forward primers with a C-beta reverse primer. TCRdb fed the multiplex PCR reads into MiXCR, producing one record per CDR3 protein. The sample holds approximately 340,000 distinct CDR3 sequences; about 65% are singletons and the top ten take about 6%.

The gene calls are TRBV6-2 or TRBV6-3 and TRBJ2-7; D not certain. The receptor comes from a man aged 35 to 55 with primary liver carcinoma and hepatitis B virus infection. Sample: peripheral blood. CDR3: CASSYLVRYEQCF. In DNA, the CDR3 is TGTGCCAGCAGTTACCTTGTCCGTTACGAGCAGTGCTTC.